This T cell receptor beta chain was retrieved from a study of identical twins' blood T cells. Overall study findings and caveats: Twins shared about as many clonotypes as their cloneset sizes predicted.

On this clonotype itself: Its antigen remains unidentified.

Authors' data handling: Clonotypes per individual ranged from about 90,000 to nearly 500,000. MiXCR, applied by TCRdb to the 5' RACE reads, yields one record per CDR3 protein. None of the V and J calls come from the authors' own analysis; TCRdb made them. This sample has 300,000 to 450,000 distinct CDR3 sequences; approximately 30% occur once, and the top ten carry about 6%. The TCR sequence derives from a woman aged 18 to 55 in good health. Material: PBMCs.

CDR3 sequence reads: CASGLGGDTEAFF. CDR3 DNA: TGTGCCAGCGGACTAGGGGGGGACACTGAAGCTTTCTTT. The chain combines TRBV5-6 with TRBJ1-1, with D possibly being TRBD1 (6 bases). The CDR3 consists of 13 residues. V was shortened by 7 bases and J by 3 bases, with 13 bases between the two germline ends. Germline CDR1 SGHDT, CDR2 YYEEEE.